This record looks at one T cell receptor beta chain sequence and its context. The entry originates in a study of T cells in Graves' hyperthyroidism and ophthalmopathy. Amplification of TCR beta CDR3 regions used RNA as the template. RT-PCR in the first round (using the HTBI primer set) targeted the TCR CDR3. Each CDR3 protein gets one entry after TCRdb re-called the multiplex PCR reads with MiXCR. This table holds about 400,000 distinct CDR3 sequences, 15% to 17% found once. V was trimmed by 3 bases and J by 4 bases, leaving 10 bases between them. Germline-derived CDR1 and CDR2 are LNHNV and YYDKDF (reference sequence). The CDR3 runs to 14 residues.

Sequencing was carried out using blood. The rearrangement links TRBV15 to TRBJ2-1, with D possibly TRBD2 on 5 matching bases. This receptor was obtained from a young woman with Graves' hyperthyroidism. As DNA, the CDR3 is TGTGCCACCAGCAGGCTAGCCCAATACAATGAGCAGTTCTTC. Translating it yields CATSRLAQYNEQFF. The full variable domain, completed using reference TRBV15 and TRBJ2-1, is DAMVIQNPRYQVTQFGKPVTLSCSQTLNHNVMYWYQQKSSQAPKLLFHYYDKDFNNEADTPDNFQSRRPNTSFCFLDIRSPGLGDTAMYLCATSRLAQYNEQFFGPGTRLTVL.